A selection of T cell receptor beta chains follows, all from one sample in a study of blood T cell repertoires in COVID-19. Data came from immunoSEQ multiplex PCR; TCRdb stores just in-frame clones and leaves some out. The table shows about 84,000 clones, with around 88% occurring only once. The sample consisted of peripheral blood. The origin of the receptors is a man older than 75 with active or convalescent COVID-19. Both conserved end residues are part of each CDR3. The D gene is left open where the match is weak. Clone size is shown for a subset of rows, as once, few, many or a class of expanded clone.

clone size: .
D gene: TRBD1
J gene: TRBJ1-3
V gene: TRBV9
CDR3 DNA: TGTGCCAGCAGCTACACAGGGGGCGGTGGAAACACCATATATTTT
CDR3 protein: CASSYTGGGGNTIYF

clone size: .
D gene: TRBD1
J gene: TRBJ2-2
V gene: TRBV18
CDR3 DNA: TGTGCCAGCTCACCATCCGGACAGGGTAACACCGGGGAGCTGTTTTTT
CDR3 protein: CASSPSGQGNTGELFF

clone size: few
D gene: .
J gene: TRBJ1-2
V gene: TRBV7-9
CDR3 DNA: TGTGCCAGCAGTCAGGGGTCAGGAGCCTATGGCTACACCTTC
CDR3 protein: CASSQGSGAYGYTF

clone size: .
D gene: .
J gene: TRBJ2-7
V gene: TRBV11-2
CDR3 DNA: TGTGCCAGCAGCTCCGGGGGGCGGAGCTCCTACGAGCAGTACTTC
CDR3 protein: CASSSGGRSSYEQYF

clone size: .
D gene: TRBD1
J gene: TRBJ2-1
V gene: TRBV6-1
CDR3 DNA: TGTGCCAGCAGTGAAGCCGTGTGGACAGGGGGCCATGAGCAGTTCTTC
CDR3 protein: CASSEAVWTGGHEQFF

clone size: .
D gene: .
J gene: TRBJ1-6
V gene: TRBV6-5
CDR3 DNA: TGTGCCAGCAGCGCGAGGGCCCCGAGGGATTCACCCCTCCACTTT
CDR3 protein: CASSARAPRDSPLHF

clone size: .
D gene: .
J gene: TRBJ1-4
V gene: TRBV3-1/TRBV3-2
CDR3 DNA: TGTGCCAGCAGCCAAGAATGGCGGGAAAAACTGTTTTTT
CDR3 protein: CASSQEWREKLFF

clone size: few
D gene: .
J gene: TRBJ2-2
V gene: TRBV30
CDR3 DNA: TGTGCCTGGAGCGCAGGGGATACGAACACCGGGGAGCTGTTTTTT
CDR3 protein: CAWSAGDTNTGELFF

clone size: hyperexpanded
D gene: .
J gene: TRBJ2-7
V gene: TRBV28
CDR3 DNA: TGTGCCAGCAGTTTGAGTTTCTACGAGCAGTACTTC
CDR3 protein: CASSLSFYEQYF

clone size: .
D gene: TRBD1
J gene: TRBJ2-1
V gene: TRBV6-5
CDR3 DNA: TGTGCCAGCAGTTCACTGACAGGGGTTAGCAATGAGCAGTTCTTC
CDR3 protein: CASSSLTGVSNEQFF

clone size: .
D gene: TRBD1
J gene: TRBJ1-5
V gene: TRBV27
CDR3 DNA: TGTGCCGGCTACGACAGGGTAGGACAGCCCCAGCATTTT
CDR3 protein: CAGYDRVGQPQHF

clone size: .
D gene: .
J gene: TRBJ1-2
V gene: TRBV15
CDR3 DNA: TGTGCCACCAGCAGAGATCGAGGGCTGGGCTACACCTTC
CDR3 protein: CATSRDRGLGYTF

clone size: .
D gene: TRBD2
J gene: TRBJ2-1
V gene: TRBV15
CDR3 DNA: TGTGCCACCAGCAGAGGCGGACTAGCGGGGAAGGACAATGAGCAGTTCTTC
CDR3 protein: CATSRGGLAGKDNEQFF

clone size: .
D gene: .
J gene: TRBJ2-3
V gene: TRBV9
CDR3 DNA: TGTGCCAGCAGCCCCTTGGGGGGGGCGGGAGATACGCAGTATTTT
CDR3 protein: CASSPLGGAGDTQYF

clone size: once
D gene: .
J gene: TRBJ2-3
V gene: TRBV7-9
CDR3 DNA: TGTGCCAGCAGTCAGGACACTAGCACAGATACGCAGTATTTT
CDR3 protein: CASSQDTSTDTQYF

clone size: once
D gene: .
J gene: TRBJ1-6
V gene: TRBV5-1
CDR3 DNA: TGCGCCAGCACCAAACAGGGAAACTATAATTCACCCCTCCACTTT
CDR3 protein: CASTKQGNYNSPLHF

clone size: .
D gene: .
J gene: TRBJ1-6
V gene: TRBV19
CDR3 DNA: TGTGCCAGTAGTATAGGAGGGGGTGATTCACCCCTCCACTTT
CDR3 protein: CASSIGGGDSPLHF

clone size: .
D gene: .
J gene: TRBJ1-1
V gene: TRBV7-2
CDR3 DNA: TGTGCCAGCAGCTTTCTCGGACAGACTAACACTGAAGCTTTCTTT
CDR3 protein: CASSFLGQTNTEAFF

clone size: .
D gene: .
J gene: TRBJ2-1
V gene: TRBV29-1
CDR3 DNA: TGCAGCGTTGTCCTAGCTGGGGATGAGCAGTTCTTC
CDR3 protein: CSVVLAGDEQFF

clone size: .
D gene: .
J gene: TRBJ1-1
V gene: TRBV6-6
CDR3 DNA: TGTGCCAGCAGTCAACTACAGGGCGTGGGCACTGAAGCTTTCTTT
CDR3 protein: CASSQLQGVGTEAFF

clone size: .
D gene: .
J gene: TRBJ1-1
V gene: TRBV6-5
CDR3 DNA: TGTGCCACCTCAACCCCAGTGAACACTGAAGCTTTCTTT
CDR3 protein: CATSTPVNTEAFF

clone size: .
D gene: TRBD2
J gene: TRBJ2-7
V gene: TRBV3-1/TRBV3-2
CDR3 DNA: TGTGCCAGCAGCCAAGTTTTGGCTAGCGGGAGGGCGGCCAGGTTGAACGAGCAGTACTTC
CDR3 protein: CASSQVLASGRAARLNEQYF

clone size: .
D gene: .
J gene: TRBJ1-1
V gene: TRBV7-9
CDR3 DNA: TGTGCCAGCAGCTTGCGGCGGGACACTGAAGCTTTCTTT
CDR3 protein: CASSLRRDTEAFF

clone size: .
D gene: TRBD1
J gene: TRBJ2-7
V gene: TRBV28
CDR3 DNA: TGTGCCAGCAGTAACAGGGACAGGGGGCAGTACTTC
CDR3 protein: CASSNRDRGQYF

clone size: .
D gene: .
J gene: TRBJ1-2
V gene: TRBV5-4
CDR3 DNA: TGTGCCAGCAGCTTGCAGGGTTTGTTAAGTGGCTACACCTTC
CDR3 protein: CASSLQGLLSGYTF

clone size: .
D gene: .
J gene: TRBJ2-3
V gene: TRBV18
CDR3 DNA: TGTGCCAGCTCACCAGGGGGGAGCACAGATACGCAGTATTTT
CDR3 protein: CASSPGGSTDTQYF

clone size: .
D gene: .
J gene: TRBJ2-5
V gene: TRBV27
CDR3 DNA: TGTGCCAGCAGTGCCCACGACTACCTTAGGGAAGGAGAGACCCAGTACTTC
CDR3 protein: CASSAHDYLREGETQYF

clone size: .
D gene: .
J gene: TRBJ2-7
V gene: TRBV29-1
CDR3 DNA: TGCAGCGTTGAAGATCAGAACTCCTACGAGCAGTACTTC
CDR3 protein: CSVEDQNSYEQYF

clone size: .
D gene: TRBD1
J gene: TRBJ2-3
V gene: TRBV5-6
CDR3 DNA: TGTGCCAGCAGCTTTCCCGGGACAGGCACAGATACGCAGTATTTT
CDR3 protein: CASSFPGTGTDTQYF

clone size: .
D gene: .
J gene: TRBJ1-2
V gene: TRBV6-5
CDR3 DNA: TGTGCCAGCAGTCAGGGTGAAAGCTACACCTTC
CDR3 protein: CASSQGESYTF

clone size: .
D gene: .
J gene: TRBJ1-2
V gene: TRBV4-2
CDR3 DNA: TGTGCCAGCAGCCCGGGCGGGACGGAGTATGGCTACACCTTC
CDR3 protein: CASSPGGTEYGYTF

clone size: .
D gene: TRBD1
J gene: TRBJ2-7
V gene: TRBV5-5
CDR3 DNA: TGTGCCAGCAGCTTACAGGGGGCGCCTTTCTCCTACGAGCAGTACTTC
CDR3 protein: CASSLQGAPFSYEQYF

clone size: .
D gene: .
J gene: TRBJ2-3
V gene: TRBV19
CDR3 DNA: TGTGCCAGTAGTCCGGGGGGCACAGATACGCAGTATTTT
CDR3 protein: CASSPGGTDTQYF

clone size: .
D gene: TRBD1
J gene: TRBJ2-7
V gene: TRBV5-1
CDR3 DNA: TGCGCCAGCAGGCAGGACAGGGGGGGACCCTACGAGCAGTACTTC
CDR3 protein: CASRQDRGGPYEQYF

clone size: .
D gene: .
J gene: TRBJ1-1
V gene: TRBV6-5
CDR3 DNA: TGTGCCAGCAGAATAGGTCCGACAATCAACACTGAAGCTTTCTTT
CDR3 protein: CASRIGPTINTEAFF

clone size: few
D gene: TRBD2
J gene: TRBJ2-3
V gene: TRBV5-4
CDR3 DNA: TGTGCCAGCAGCACAGGGACTAGCACGGATACGCAGTATTTT
CDR3 protein: CASSTGTSTDTQYF

clone size: .
D gene: TRBD1
J gene: TRBJ2-3
V gene: TRBV2
CDR3 DNA: TGTGCCAGCAGTCGGCAGGGGGCTCGCACAGATACGCAGTATTTT
CDR3 protein: CASSRQGARTDTQYF

clone size: .
D gene: TRBD1
J gene: TRBJ1-5
V gene: TRBV7-9
CDR3 DNA: TGTGCCAGCAGCACACAGGGGGCTAATCAGCCCCAGCATTTT
CDR3 protein: CASSTQGANQPQHF

clone size: .
D gene: .
J gene: TRBJ2-1
V gene: TRBV7-8
CDR3 DNA: TGTGCCAGCAGCCGCTTTACAGAACTAGTCGCAGAGCAGTTCTTC
CDR3 protein: CASSRFTELVAEQFF

clone size: .
D gene: TRBD1
J gene: TRBJ1-2
V gene: TRBV3-1/TRBV3-2
CDR3 DNA: TGTGCCAGCAGCCACACCCGCAGGGGGCCTAACTATGGCTACACCTTC
CDR3 protein: CASSHTRRGPNYGYTF

clone size: .
D gene: TRBD1
J gene: TRBJ1-2
V gene: TRBV7-9
CDR3 DNA: TGTGCCAGCAGCTTAGGAGAGACAGGGTATAGTAGCTATGGCTACACCTTC
CDR3 protein: CASSLGETGYSSYGYTF

clone size: once
D gene: TRBD1
J gene: TRBJ2-2
V gene: TRBV10-1
CDR3 DNA: TGCGCCAGCAGTGCCGGGACAGGGGGCACCGGGGAGCTGTTTTTT
CDR3 protein: CASSAGTGGTGELFF

clone size: .
D gene: .
J gene: TRBJ2-2
V gene: TRBV18
CDR3 DNA: TGTGCCAGCTCAATCGCAGGGTTGTGGAACACCGGGGAGCTGTTTTTT
CDR3 protein: CASSIAGLWNTGELFF

clone size: .
D gene: .
J gene: TRBJ1-1
V gene: TRBV5-6
CDR3 DNA: TGTGCCAGCAGCTCCCGTCGAGCCCACACTGAAGCTTTCTTT
CDR3 protein: CASSSRRAHTEAFF

clone size: .
D gene: TRBD2
J gene: TRBJ2-1
V gene: TRBV12-3/TRBV12-4
CDR3 DNA: TGTGCCAGCAGTTTACAGCGGGGAAAGCAGTTCTTC
CDR3 protein: CASSLQRGKQFF

clone size: .
D gene: TRBD1
J gene: TRBJ2-4
V gene: TRBV29-1
CDR3 DNA: TGCAGCGTCAGGACAGGGAAAAACATTCAGTACTTC
CDR3 protein: CSVRTGKNIQYF

clone size: .
D gene: TRBD2
J gene: TRBJ2-1
V gene: TRBV5-8
CDR3 DNA: TGTGCCAGCACCATATCTAGCGGGAGGGCTCGCAATGAGCAGTTCTTC
CDR3 protein: CASTISSGRARNEQFF

clone size: .
D gene: .
J gene: TRBJ1-2
V gene: TRBV4-3
CDR3 DNA: TGCGCCAGCAGCCAAGATGGCGCAGGGGCTAACTATGGCTACACCTTC
CDR3 protein: CASSQDGAGANYGYTF

clone size: .
D gene: TRBD1
J gene: TRBJ1-4
V gene: TRBV10-3
CDR3 DNA: TGTGCCATCAGGGGGACAGATGGAGAAAAACTGTTTTTT
CDR3 protein: CAIRGTDGEKLFF

clone size: .
D gene: .
J gene: TRBJ2-1
V gene: TRBV18
CDR3 DNA: TGTGCCAGCTCACCGCTAACAGGGATAAAAAACTACAATGAGCAGTTCTTC
CDR3 protein: CASSPLTGIKNYNEQFF

clone size: .
D gene: .
J gene: TRBJ1-1
V gene: TRBV15
CDR3 DNA: TGTGCCACCAGCAGAGATCTCAGAAACACTGAAGCTTTCTTT
CDR3 protein: CATSRDLRNTEAFF

clone size: .
D gene: .
J gene: TRBJ1-1
V gene: TRBV4-1
CDR3 DNA: TGCGCCAGCAGCCAACCAGGGGCCGTGAACACTGAAGCTTTCTTT
CDR3 protein: CASSQPGAVNTEAFF